This TCR beta chain stems from a study of blood T cell repertoires in COVID-19. Study-level information: Researchers got acute and convalescent COVID-19 samples from the United States, Italy and Spain. Nucleic acid was either cDNA or gDNA, and it came from T cells, B-cell-depleted T cells, or PBMCs.

The germline V and J ends were trimmed by 5 bases and 4 bases, with 18 bases remaining between them. CDR3 length: 16 amino acids. CDR1 is SGHTA, CDR2 FQGNSA, per germline. As processed by the authors: Nucleated cell counts were estimated from reference gene primer amplification. Sequencing was performed with immunoSEQ multiplex PCR; in TCRdb, only in-frame clones are kept and a portion is missing. The DNA gave D and trimming, while V, J and clone size come from that table. The sample contains 160,000 or so clones, roughly 90% of which appear only once. The genes are TRBV7-2 and TRBJ1-3; D may be TRBD1 (6 bases). The TCR originated in a man aged 55 to 70 with active or convalescent COVID-19. Material for sequencing was peripheral blood. This CDR3 reads CASSVLQGWSGNTIYF. The DNA of the CDR3 is TGTGCCAGCAGCGTGCTACAGGGTTGGTCAGGAAACACCATATATTTT.